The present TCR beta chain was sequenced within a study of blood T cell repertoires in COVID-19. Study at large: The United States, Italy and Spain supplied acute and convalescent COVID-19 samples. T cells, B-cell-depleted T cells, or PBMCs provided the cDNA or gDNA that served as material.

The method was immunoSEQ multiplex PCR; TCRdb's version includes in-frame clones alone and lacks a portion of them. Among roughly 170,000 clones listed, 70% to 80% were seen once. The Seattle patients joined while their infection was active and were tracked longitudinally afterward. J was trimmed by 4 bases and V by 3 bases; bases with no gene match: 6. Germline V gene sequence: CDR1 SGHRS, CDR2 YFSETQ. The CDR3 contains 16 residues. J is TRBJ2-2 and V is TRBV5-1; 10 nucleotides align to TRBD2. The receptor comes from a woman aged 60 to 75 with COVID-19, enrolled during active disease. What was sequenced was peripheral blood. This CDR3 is CASSSSGRRGTGELFF. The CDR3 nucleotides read TGCGCCAGCAGCTCTAGCGGGAGAAGGGGCACCGGGGAGCTGTTTTTT.